This T cell receptor beta chain comes out of a study of beta chain features in type 1 diabetes. The entirety of the isolated RNA underwent reverse transcription, so expressed TCRB transcripts were sequenced. Produced via immunoSEQ multiplex PCR; TCRdb's table is partial and in-frame only. Of fewer than 400,000 clones listed, 7.5% to 9% are singletons. Looked up from germline, CDR1 is SGHTA and CDR2 is FQGNSA. The CDR3 loop spans 13 amino acids. Trimming removed 3 bases at V and 3 bases at J, with 9 bases between. The origin of this receptor is a woman in her late teens or twenties in good health. Material for sequencing was central memory CD4+ T cells from blood. The chain uses TRBV7-2 and TRBJ2-7; D uncertain. CDR3 coding DNA: TGTGCCAGCAGCTTTGATAGGTTCTACGAGCAGTACTTC. This gives the protein CASSFDRFYEQYF.